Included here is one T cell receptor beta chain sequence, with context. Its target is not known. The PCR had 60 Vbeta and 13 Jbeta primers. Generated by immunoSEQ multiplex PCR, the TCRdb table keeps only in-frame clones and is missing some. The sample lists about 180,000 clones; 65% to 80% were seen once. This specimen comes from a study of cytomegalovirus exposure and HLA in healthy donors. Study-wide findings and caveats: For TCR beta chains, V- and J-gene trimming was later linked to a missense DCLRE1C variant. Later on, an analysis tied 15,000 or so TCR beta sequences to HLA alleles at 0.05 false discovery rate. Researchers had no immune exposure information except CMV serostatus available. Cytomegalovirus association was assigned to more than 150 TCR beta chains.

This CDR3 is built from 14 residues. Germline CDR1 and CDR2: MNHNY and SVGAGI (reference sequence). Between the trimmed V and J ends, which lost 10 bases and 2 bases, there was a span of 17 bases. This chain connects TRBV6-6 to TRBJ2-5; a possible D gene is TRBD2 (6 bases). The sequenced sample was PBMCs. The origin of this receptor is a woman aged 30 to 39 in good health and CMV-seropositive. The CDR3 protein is CAIGTRGRQETQYF. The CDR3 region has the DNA TGTGCCATCGGGACTCGGGGGAGGCAAGAGACCCAGTACTTC.